This T cell receptor (beta chain) comes out of a study of tumor-infiltrating lymphocytes in primary liver carcinoma. The wider study: The patient group consisted of men and women aged 30 to 69 years. Sample yields, roughly 3.5 to 8 million productive TCRbeta reads, were similar across the tissue types. Whole-study results and caveats: Tumor-adjacent and tumor-blood pairs overlapped less than tumor region pairs did.

Co-extracted RNA and DNA came from around 18-30 mg of unsorted bulk tissue. From about 0.5 ug of total RNA, TCR beta-specific cDNA was reverse-transcribed using a constant-region primer. Each TCR beta library was derived from three nested multiplex PCR rounds that employed slightly modified ARM-PCR. TCRdb used MiXCR to reprocess the multiplex PCR reads, holding one entry per CDR3 protein. This sample has tens of thousands of distinct CDR3 sequences; roughly two thirds occur once, and the top ten carry approximately 26%. As concerns this clonotype: The antigen remains undetermined.

The origin of this receptor is a man in his forties or fifties with primary liver carcinoma and hepatitis B virus infection. Sample: tumor-adjacent normal liver tissue.

As DNA, the CDR3 is TGTGCCTGCTGCTACCTTGGACAAGGGGACCACGAGCAGTACTTC. The encoded protein is CACCYLGQGDHEQYF. The J gene is TRBJ2-7, the V gene TRBV6-1, with D perhaps given as TRBD1 or TRBD2 (5 bases each). Looked up from germline, CDR1 is MNHNS and CDR2 is SASEGT. Trimming took 11 bases from V and 5 from J, leaving 25 bases between them. The CDR3 has 15 residues.